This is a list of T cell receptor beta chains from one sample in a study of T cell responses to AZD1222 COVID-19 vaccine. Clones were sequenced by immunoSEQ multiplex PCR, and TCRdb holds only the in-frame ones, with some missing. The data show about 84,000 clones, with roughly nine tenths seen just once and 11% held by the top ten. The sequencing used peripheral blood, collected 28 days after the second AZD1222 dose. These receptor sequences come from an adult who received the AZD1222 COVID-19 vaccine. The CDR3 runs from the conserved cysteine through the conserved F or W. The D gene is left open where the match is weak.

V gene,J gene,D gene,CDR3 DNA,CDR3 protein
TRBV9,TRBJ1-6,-,TGTGCCAGCCGACGAAGTTATAATTCACCCCTCCACTTT,CASRRSYNSPLHF
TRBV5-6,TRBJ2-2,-,TGTGCCAGCAGCGTAGAGGGGGAGGAGCTGTTTTTT,CASSVEGEELFF
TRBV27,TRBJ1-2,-,TGTGCCAGCAGTTTACAGCCAGGGGAAACTAATGGCTACACCTTC,CASSLQPGETNGYTF
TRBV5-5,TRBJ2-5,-,TGTGCCAGCAGCTTGTTAAGCGAAGAGACCCAGTACTTC,CASSLLSEETQYF
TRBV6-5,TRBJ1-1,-,TGTGCCAGCAGTTCACTCCAAGTCGGGGGCACTGAAGCTTTCTTT,CASSSLQVGGTEAFF
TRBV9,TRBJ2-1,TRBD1,TGTGCCAGCAGCGTGGCGGGACAGGGGGTTAATGAGCAGTTCTTC,CASSVAGQGVNEQFF
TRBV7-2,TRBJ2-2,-,TGTGCCAGCAGCCAGTTCCCGGGCACCGGGGAGCTGTTTTTT,CASSQFPGTGELFF
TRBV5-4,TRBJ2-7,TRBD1,TGTGCCAGCAGCCGGGACAGGAGATCCTACGAGCAGTACTTC,CASSRDRRSYEQYF
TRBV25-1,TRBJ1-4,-,TGTGCCAGCAGTGAATCATATGGTAGGAGTGAAAAACTGTTTTTT,CASSESYGRSEKLFF
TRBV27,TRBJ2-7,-,TGTGCCAGCAGTTTTAAGGGGCTGAGCTACGAGCAGTACTTC,CASSFKGLSYEQYF
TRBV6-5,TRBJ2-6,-,TGTGCCAGCAGTTACGAGGGCACGGGGGCCAACGTCCTGACTTTC,CASSYEGTGANVLTF
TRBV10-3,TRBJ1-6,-,TGTGCCATCTCCGGCCCCGGGATGGGAGATTCACCCCTCCACTTT,CAISGPGMGDSPLHF
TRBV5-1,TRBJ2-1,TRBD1,TGCGCCAGCAGCTTGAGGGGACCCGGGACAGGTAACAATGAGCAGTTCTTC,CASSLRGPGTGNNEQFF
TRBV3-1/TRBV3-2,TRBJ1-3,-,TGTGCCAGCAGCCTAAGCCCTGGAAACACCATATATTTT,CASSLSPGNTIYF
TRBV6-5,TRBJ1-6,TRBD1,TGTGCCAGCAGGCCGAGACAGGGAAATTCACCCCTCCACTTT,CASRPRQGNSPLHF